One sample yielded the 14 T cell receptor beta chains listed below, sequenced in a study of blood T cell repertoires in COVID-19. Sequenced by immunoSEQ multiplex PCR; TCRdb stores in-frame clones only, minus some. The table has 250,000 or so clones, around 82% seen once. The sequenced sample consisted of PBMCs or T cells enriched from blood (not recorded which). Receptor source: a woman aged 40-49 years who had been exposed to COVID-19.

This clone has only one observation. CDR3 protein: CASSLHGVPNTEAFF. CDR3 nucleotide sequence: TGTGCCAGCAGCTTACACGGAGTTCCGAACACTGAAGCTTTCTTT. This rearrangement joins TRBV4-2 to TRBJ1-1; D is ambiguous. Looked up from germline, CDR1 is LGHNA and CDR2 is YNFKEQ. The CDR3 is 15 residues long. Trimming took 5 bases from V and 1 from J, leaving 14 bases between them.

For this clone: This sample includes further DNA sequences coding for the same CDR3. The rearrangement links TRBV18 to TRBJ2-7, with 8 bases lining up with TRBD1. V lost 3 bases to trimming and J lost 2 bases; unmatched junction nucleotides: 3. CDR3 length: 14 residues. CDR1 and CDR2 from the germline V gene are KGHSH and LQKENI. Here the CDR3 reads CASSPRQGTYEQYF. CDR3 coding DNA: TGTGCCAGCTCACCCAGACAGGGGACCTACGAGCAGTACTTC.

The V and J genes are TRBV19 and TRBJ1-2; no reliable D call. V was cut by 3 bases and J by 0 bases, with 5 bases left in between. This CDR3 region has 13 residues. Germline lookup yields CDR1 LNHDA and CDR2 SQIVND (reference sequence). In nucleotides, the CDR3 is TGTGCCAGTAGTATGGGCGCTAACTATGGCTACACCTTC. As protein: CASSMGANYGYTF.

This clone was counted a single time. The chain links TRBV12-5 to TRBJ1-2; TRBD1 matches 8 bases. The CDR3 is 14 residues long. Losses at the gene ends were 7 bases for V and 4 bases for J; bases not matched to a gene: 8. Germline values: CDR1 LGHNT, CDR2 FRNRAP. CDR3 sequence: CASAGTGLFYGYTF. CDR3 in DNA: TGTGCTAGTGCCGGGACAGGATTATTCTATGGCTACACCTTC.

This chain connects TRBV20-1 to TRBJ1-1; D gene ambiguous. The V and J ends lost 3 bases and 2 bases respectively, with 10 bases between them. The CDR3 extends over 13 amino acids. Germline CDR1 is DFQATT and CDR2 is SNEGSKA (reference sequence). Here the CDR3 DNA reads TGCAGTGCTAGTATTCGGGTAAACACTGAAGCTTTCTTT. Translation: CSASIRVNTEAFF.

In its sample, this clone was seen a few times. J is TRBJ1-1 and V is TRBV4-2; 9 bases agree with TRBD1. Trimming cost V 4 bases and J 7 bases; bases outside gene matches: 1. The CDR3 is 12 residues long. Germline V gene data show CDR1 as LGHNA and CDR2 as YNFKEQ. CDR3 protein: CASSPDRGEAFF. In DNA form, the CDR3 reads TGTGCCAGCAGCCCGGACAGGGGTGAAGCTTTCTTT.

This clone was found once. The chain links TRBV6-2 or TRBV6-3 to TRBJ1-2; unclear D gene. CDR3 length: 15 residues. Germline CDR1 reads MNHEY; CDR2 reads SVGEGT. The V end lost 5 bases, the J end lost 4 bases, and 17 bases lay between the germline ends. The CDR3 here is CASSKTGSVTYGYTF. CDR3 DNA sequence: TGTGCCAGCAGTAAGACCGGGAGTGTAACCTATGGCTACACCTTC.

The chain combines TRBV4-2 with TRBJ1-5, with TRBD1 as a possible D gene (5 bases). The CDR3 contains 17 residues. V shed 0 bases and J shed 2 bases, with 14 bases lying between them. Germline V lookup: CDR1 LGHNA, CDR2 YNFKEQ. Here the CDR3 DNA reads TGTGCCAGCAGCCAAGATGAAGGGGTAAACGGCAATCAGCCCCAGCATTTT. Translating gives CASSQDEGVNGNQPQHF.

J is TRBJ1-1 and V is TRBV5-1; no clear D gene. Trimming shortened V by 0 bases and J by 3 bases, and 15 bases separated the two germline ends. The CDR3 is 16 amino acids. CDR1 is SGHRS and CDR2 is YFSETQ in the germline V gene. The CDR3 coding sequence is TGCGCCAGCAGCTTGGCCGGTCGCGGGATCCACACTGAAGCTTTCTTT. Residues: CASSLAGRGIHTEAFF.

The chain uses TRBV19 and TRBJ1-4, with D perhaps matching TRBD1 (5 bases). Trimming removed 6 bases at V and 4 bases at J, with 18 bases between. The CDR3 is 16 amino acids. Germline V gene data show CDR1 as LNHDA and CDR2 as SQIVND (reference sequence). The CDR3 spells CASRHRRTYNNEKLFF. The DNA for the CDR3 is TGTGCCAGTAGACACCGAAGGACATACAATAATGAAAAACTGTTTTTT.

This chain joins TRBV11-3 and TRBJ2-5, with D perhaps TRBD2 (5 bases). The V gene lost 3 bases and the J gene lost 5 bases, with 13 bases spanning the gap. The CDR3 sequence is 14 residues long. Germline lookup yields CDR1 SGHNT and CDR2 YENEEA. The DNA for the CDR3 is TGTGCCAGCAGCTTGGGAGAAGGGATGGAGACCCAGTACTTC. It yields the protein CASSLGEGMETQYF.

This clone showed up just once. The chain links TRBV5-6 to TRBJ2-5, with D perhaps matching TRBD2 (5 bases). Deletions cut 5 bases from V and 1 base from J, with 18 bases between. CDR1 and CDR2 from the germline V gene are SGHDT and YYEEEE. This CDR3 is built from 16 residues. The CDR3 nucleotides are TGTGCCAGCAGATTCCGGTTGGACTCGCCCCAAGAGACCCAGTACTTC. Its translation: CASRFRLDSPQETQYF.

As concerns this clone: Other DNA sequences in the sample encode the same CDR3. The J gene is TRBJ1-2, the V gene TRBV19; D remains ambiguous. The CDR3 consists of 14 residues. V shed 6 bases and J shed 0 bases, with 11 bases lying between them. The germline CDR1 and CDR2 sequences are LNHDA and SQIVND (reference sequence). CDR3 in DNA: TGTGCCAGTAGGAAAGGGAGGGCTAACTATGGCTACACCTTC. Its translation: CASRKGRANYGYTF.

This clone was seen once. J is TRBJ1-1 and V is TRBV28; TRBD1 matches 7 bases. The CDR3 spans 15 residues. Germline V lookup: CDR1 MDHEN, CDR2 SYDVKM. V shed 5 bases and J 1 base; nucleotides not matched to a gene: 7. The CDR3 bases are TGTGCCAGCAGTCTCGTAGGGACAGAGAACACTGAAGCTTTCTTT. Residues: CASSLVGTENTEAFF.